The 24 T cell receptor beta chains below all came from one sample that was sequenced in a study of PD-1 blockade in mismatch repair-deficient tumors. Some clones are missing from TCRdb's copy, which holds only in-frame ones; the method was immunoSEQ multiplex PCR. Here the sample spans fewer than 50,000 clones, about 76% being singletons. This material consisted of peripheral blood, taken 4 weeks after starting pembrolizumab. Receptors were obtained from an adult with mismatch repair-deficient cancer.

The J gene is TRBJ2-5, the V gene TRBV18; 12 bases fit TRBD1. V was clipped by 3 bases and J by 6 bases; unmatched bases: 8. In germline, CDR1 is KGHSH, CDR2 LQKENI. The length of the CDR3 is 16 residues. CDR3 nucleotides: TGTGCCAGCTCACCGACCGGGACAGGGGGCTTCAAGACCCAGTACTTC. Translating it yields CASSPTGTGGFKTQYF.

The CDR3 coding sequence is TGTGCCAGCAGCTTATTTTGGGAGACCCAGTACTTC. Translating gives CASSLFWETQYF. The chain has TRBV7-8 and TRBJ2-5, with D unclear. The germline V and J ends were trimmed by 2 bases and 5 bases, with 6 bases remaining between them. This CDR3 is built from 12 residues. Germline lookup yields CDR1 SGHVS and CDR2 FQNEAQ.

The chain carries TRBV6-5 and TRBJ2-2; 8 bases agree with TRBD1. V dropped 7 bases and J dropped 7; count of bases not matched to a gene: 8. The V gene's germline CDR1 is MNHEY and CDR2 SVGAGI. The CDR3 consists of 14 residues. DNA of the CDR3: TGTGCCAGCAAGGTAGCAGGGGGCTTCGGGGAGCTGTTTTTT. Translated: CASKVAGGFGELFF.

This clone was recorded a few times. The rearrangement links TRBV5-1 to TRBJ2-3; D call uncertain. Germline V gene lookup returns CDR1 SGHRS and CDR2 YFSETQ. The CDR3 runs 12 residues. Trimming left V 0 bases short and J 5 bases short, with 4 bases between. The CDR3 DNA reads TGCGCCAGCAGCTTGGGCGGAGATACGCAGTATTTT. It encodes CASSLGGDTQYF.

The CDR3 loop reads CASSPPGQQYF. Here the CDR3 DNA reads TGTGCCAGCAGCCCGCCGGGACAGCAGTACTTC. J is TRBJ2-7 and V is TRBV11-2; D is tentatively TRBD1 or TRBD2 (5 bases each). Trimming removed 5 bases from V and 8 bases from J, with 10 bases in between. From germline, CDR1 is SGHAT and CDR2 FQNNGV. This CDR3 has 11 amino acids.

This chain connects TRBV7-9 to TRBJ2-1; D is ambiguous. Trimming cost V 5 bases and J 0 bases, with 14 bases left between them. CDR1 and CDR2 (germline): SEHNR, FQNEAQ (reference sequence). The CDR3 consists of 16 residues. The CDR3 loop reads CASSHLRKSSYNEQFF. CDR3 DNA: TGTGCCAGCAGCCACTTGCGGAAGAGCTCCTACAATGAGCAGTTCTTC.

The sample holds one count of this clone. The chain uses TRBV6-4 and TRBJ2-1; 9 bases are shared with TRBD1. In germline, CDR1 is MRHNA, CDR2 SNTAGT. Germline trimming cut 3 bases from V and 0 bases from J; bases unmatched to any gene: 0. This CDR3 contains 15 residues. The CDR3 nucleotides read TGTGCCAGCAGTGAGACAGGGGGCTCCTACAATGAGCAGTTCTTC. Protein sequence: CASSETGGSYNEQFF.

J is TRBJ2-1 and V is TRBV7-9; D might be TRBD1 (6 bases). The CDR3 has 11 residues. Trimming left V 5 bases short and J 13 bases short, with 12 bases between. CDR1 and CDR2 (germline): SEHNR, FQNEAQ (reference sequence). The CDR3 sequence is CASSRQDPQFF. CDR3 sequence (DNA): TGTGCCAGCAGCAGACAGGATCCTCAGTTCTTC.

This chain joins TRBV4-1 and TRBJ2-5; 12 bases fit TRBD1. V gave up 0 bases and J gave up 5 bases; unmatched junction bases: 10. CDR1 and CDR2 from the germline V gene are MGHRA and YSYEKL. The CDR3 length is 18 residues. The CDR3 DNA is TGCGCCAGCAGCCAAGAAGGTCGGGGACAGGGGGCCCGGGAGACCCAGTACTTC. It yields the protein CASSQEGRGQGARETQYF.

This rearrangement joins TRBV30 to TRBJ2-2, with a possible D match to TRBD2 (6 bases). The CDR3 is 14 amino acids. The V end lost 0 bases, the J end lost 6 bases, and 11 bases lay between the germline ends. Germline assignment: CDR1 GTSNPN and CDR2 SVGIG (reference sequence). The CDR3 nucleotides are TGTGCCTGGAGTGTCCAGGGAGGCCCCGGGGAGCTGTTTTTT. Protein product: CAWSVQGGPGELFF.

V gene TRBV6-6 combines with J gene TRBJ1-2; 7 bases are shared with TRBD1. The CDR3 has 13 amino acids. Germline V gene sequence: CDR1 MNHNY, CDR2 SVGAGI (reference sequence). V shed 8 bases, J shed 5 bases, and the junction held 8 bases outside the gene matches. The CDR3 is CASGLPGQYGYTF. CDR3 DNA: TGTGCCAGCGGATTACCGGGACAGTATGGCTACACCTTC.

V is TRBV19 and J is TRBJ1-1; D unresolved. Germline V gene data show CDR1 as LNHDA and CDR2 as SQIVND (reference sequence). V lost 3 bases, J lost 6 bases, and 8 bases lay in between. This CDR3 contains 12 residues. In nucleotides, the CDR3 is TGTGCCAGTAGTATCCCCGGGGCTGAAGCTTTCTTT. It yields the protein CASSIPGAEAFF. The variable domain in full, with the rest retrieved from reference TRBV19 and TRBJ1-1, is DGGITQSPKYLFRKEGQNVTLSCEQNLNHDAMYWYRQDPGQGLRLIYYSQIVNDFQKGDIAEGYSVSREKKESFPLTVTSAQKNPTAFYLCASSIPGAEAFFGQGTRLTVV.

This chain connects TRBV9 to TRBJ1-1; 10 nucleotides agree with TRBD1. V lost 3 bases and J lost 0; bases outside the gene matches: 8. The CDR3 spans 17 residues. Germline assignment: CDR1 SGDLS and CDR2 YYNGEE. This CDR3 reads CASSARDRGSVNTEAFF. The CDR3 region has the DNA TGTGCCAGCAGCGCCCGGGACAGGGGTTCGGTGAACACTGAAGCTTTCTTT.

The chain links TRBV30 to TRBJ1-4; no clear D gene. Trimming took 5 bases from V and 4 from J, leaving 5 bases between them. CDR1 and CDR2 (germline): GTSNPN, SVGIG (reference sequence). The CDR3 is 11 amino acids. CDR3 residues: CAWGDNEKLFF. The CDR3 DNA follows: TGTGCCTGGGGCGATAATGAAAAACTGTTTTTT.

The chain carries TRBV28 and TRBJ2-3; D is perhaps TRBD2 (5 bases). The length of the CDR3 is 15 residues. CDR1 is MDHEN and CDR2 is SYDVKM in the germline V gene. V shed 6 bases and J shed 3 bases, with 16 bases lying between them. The chain's CDR3 is CASSSIGIGTDTQYF. The CDR3 DNA follows: TGTGCCAGCAGCTCCATCGGGATCGGAACAGATACGCAGTATTTT.

The table lists this clone with a count of one. V and J are TRBV6-5 and TRBJ2-2; weak D call: TRBD1 (5 bases). Germline-derived CDR1 and CDR2 are MNHEY and SVGAGI. V was shortened by 3 bases and J by 0 bases, with 8 bases between the two germline ends. The CDR3 is 15 residues long. The CDR3 nucleotides are TGTGCCAGCAGTTATATGACAGCGAACACCGGGGAGCTGTTTTTT. Translation gives CASSYMTANTGELFF.

The chain links TRBV6-5 to TRBJ1-1; the D is unclear. CDR1 and CDR2 from the germline V gene are MNHEY and SVGAGI. V was clipped by 0 bases and J by 5 bases, with 13 bases between them. This CDR3 has 15 residues. CDR3 sequence reads: CASSYSPGAGTEAFF. DNA of the CDR3: TGTGCCAGCAGTTACTCCCCAGGAGCGGGTACTGAAGCTTTCTTT.

For this clone: Germline and junction disagree at one end, which may indicate a read error. Other nucleotide sequences from this sample produce the same CDR3. The chain is built from TRBV28 and TRBJ1-5, with TRBD1 as a possible D gene (5 bases). CDR1 and CDR2 from the germline V gene are MDHEN and SYDVKM. This CDR3 comprises 15 residues. In nucleotides, the CDR3 is TGTGCCAGCACGTCTGGGGGGTTGGGAAATCAGCCTCAGCATTTT. Protein product: CASTSGGLGNQPQHF.

The chain uses TRBV7-9 and TRBJ1-1; no clear D. CDR3 length: 13 residues. With 1 base removed from V and 5 bases from J, the gap between germline ends came to 8 bases. Germline V gene lookup returns CDR1 SEHNR and CDR2 FQNEAQ (reference sequence). The CDR3 bases are TGTGCCAGCAGCTTAGGGGTGGAAACTGAAGCTTTCTTT. Residues: CASSLGVETEAFF.

This clone showed up just once. J is TRBJ2-3 and V is TRBV7-8; perhaps D is TRBD1 or TRBD2 (5 bases each). The CDR3 contains 13 residues. Per germline, CDR1 SGHVS and CDR2 FQNEAQ. Trimming shortened V by 8 bases and J by 2 bases, and 11 bases separated the two germline ends. DNA of the CDR3: TGTGCCAGCGGGGGTTATCCCACAGATACGCAGTATTTT. It codes for CASGGYPTDTQYF.

The chain couples TRBV30 to TRBJ1-5; D ambiguous. The CDR3 covers 14 residues. V was clipped by 1 base and J by 3 bases, with 10 bases between them. Germline values: CDR1 GTSNPN, CDR2 SVGIG (reference sequence). The CDR3 sequence: CAWSAGQPNQPQHF. In DNA form, the CDR3 reads TGTGCCTGGAGTGCCGGCCAGCCCAATCAGCCCCAGCATTTT.

This clone was detected once. The chain is built from TRBV14 and TRBJ2-3; D remains ambiguous. The germline V and J ends were trimmed by 0 bases and 2 bases, with 18 bases remaining between them. CDR3 size: 18 residues. CDR1 is SGHDN, CDR2 FVKESK, per germline. The CDR3 bases are TGTGCCAGCAGCCAAGAATCGGCCGGTTATCGCCCCACAGATACGCAGTATTTT. Translating gives CASSQESAGYRPTDTQYF.

The chain joins TRBV10-3 to TRBJ1-5, with TRBD1 identical over 8 bases. The V gene's germline CDR1 is ENHRY and CDR2 SYGVKD. There are 15 residues in the CDR3. Trimming removed 8 bases from V and 0 bases from J; junction bases left unmatched: 6. The CDR3 bases are TGTGCCATCGGACAGACAGGGGATAGCAATCAGCCCCAGCATTTT. This encodes CAIGQTGDSNQPQHF.

The CDR3: CASSAQGSNQPQHF. For the CDR3, the DNA is TGTGCCAGCAGTGCCCAGGGCAGCAATCAGCCCCAGCATTTT. The rearrangement uses TRBV2 and TRBJ1-5; D is possibly TRBD1 (5 bases). The CDR3 contains 14 residues. Trimming cost V 4 bases and J 1 base, with 8 bases left between them. CDR1 SNHLY and CDR2 FYNNEI come from the germline V gene. Full variable domain (missing parts from reference TRBV2 and TRBJ1-5): EPEVTQTPSHQVTQMGQEVILRCVPISNHLYFYWYRQILGQKVEFLVSFYNNEISEKSEIFDDQFSVERPDGSNFTLKIRSTKLEDSAMYFCASSAQGSNQPQHFGDGTRLSIL.